This entry is about one TCR beta chain. What it binds is not known. The data derive from a study of blood T cells in healthy people across ages. Findings of the study overall: Per million T cells, TCR beta diversity dropped roughly linearly as age increased.

CDR1 and CDR2 (germline): SGHTA, FQGNSA. The V and J ends lost 0 bases and 7 bases, in that order; junction bases with no gene match: 5. This CDR3 is built from 15 residues. Primed by a sample-barcoded 5' primer and a J-beta primer mix, a second PCR proceeded for roughly 7 to 12 cycles. TCRdb called the 5' RACE reads again in MiXCR, with one record for every CDR3 protein. In the table there are 800,000 to 950,000 distinct CDR3 sequences, roughly 29% of which are singletons. These data also featured in a second study, about T cells of mothers and their children. As reported in that work: Sample barcodes and 2-4 random nucleotides came from the second PCR's M1S primer.

This TCR derives from a woman aged 40-49 years in good health. The chain has TRBV7-2 and TRBJ2-1; 8 bases are shared with TRBD1. The source material was blood. In nucleotides, the CDR3 is TGTGCCAGCAGCTTAGCGGACAGGGAGCGGAATGAGCAGTTCTTC. Protein: CASSLADRERNEQFF.